This entry concerns a single T cell receptor (beta chain). Antigen unknown. The sample is drawn from a study of T cell responses to AZD1222 COVID-19 vaccine. Study-wide results and limits: The number of AZD1222 recipients seropositive at baseline was only five to seven.

The V segment lost 0 bases and the J segment 2 bases; nucleotides outside the gene matches: 6. The germline CDR1 and CDR2 sequences are LGHNA and YNFKEQ. The CDR3 consists of 16 residues. Profiling relied on immunoSEQ multiplex PCR, and the TCRdb table lists in-frame clones only, not all of them. The sample yields about 66,000 clones, 65% to 80% seen once. Whether given at about 4 or about 12 weeks, second doses were pooled. The sequence was obtained from an adult who received the AZD1222 COVID-19 vaccine. The genes are TRBV4-2 and TRBJ2-7, with 8 bases aligning to TRBD2. Here the sequenced sample was peripheral blood, taken 28 days after the second AZD1222 dose. The DNA for the CDR3 is TGTGCCAGCAGCCAAGATGTGGCGGGGGGTACCTACGAGCAGTACTTC. This sequence encodes CASSQDVAGGTYEQYF.